These T cell receptor beta chains were read from a single sample in a study of shared clonotypes between healthy human individuals. Repertoires were generated with immunoSEQ multiplex PCR, while TCRdb's copy carries only in-frame clones and drops some. The repertoire holds about 470,000 clones, around 75% seen once, with roughly 13% in the top ten. The specimen was PBMCs. The receptor set was obtained from a woman aged 40 to 50 in good health. Some clones in this sample may be carry-over from other donors' samples. The CDR3 runs from the conserved cysteine through the conserved F or W. A D gene is named only where the DNA matches it firmly. The size of a clone is reported for some rows only, either as once, few or many, or as a class for expanded clones.

TRBV30	-	few	TRBJ1-1	CAWAVAWSTEAFF	TGTGCCTGGGCCGTCGCTTGGAGCACTGAAGCTTTCTTT
TRBV6-1	-	many	TRBJ2-7	CASSEGGDSYEQYF	TGTGCCAGCAGTGAAGGGGGCGATTCCTACGAGCAGTACTTC
TRBV10-1	-	-	TRBJ2-1	CASSDSLYNEQFF	TGCGCCAGCAGTGATTCCCTATACAATGAGCAGTTCTTC
TRBV7-2	-	-	TRBJ2-1	CASSGTRRQFF	TGTGCCAGCAGCGGAACTAGGAGGCAGTTCTTC
TRBV9	-	-	TRBJ1-2	CASSVATYGGDGYTF	TGTGCCAGCAGCGTAGCTACATATGGAGGGGATGGCTACACCTTC
TRBV15	-	-	TRBJ2-7	CATSRDPAPLYEQYF	TGTGCCACCAGCAGAGATCCGGCCCCCCTCTACGAGCAGTACTTC
TRBV7-3	-	-	TRBJ1-2	CASSLTGSPAWDGYTF	TGTGCCAGCAGCCTTACGGGGAGCCCGGCCTGGGATGGCTACACCTTC
TRBV28	-	-	TRBJ1-2	CASSLPPSVGRNGYTF	TGTGCCAGCAGTTTGCCCCCCTCGGTGGGGAGGAATGGCTACACCTTC
TRBV7-2	-	-	TRBJ2-7	CASSLRITYEQYF	TGTGCCAGCAGCTTGAGGATCACGTACGAGCAGTACTTC
TRBV7-3	-	-	TRBJ2-5	CASSGPDQETQYF	TGTGCCAGCAGCGGACCGGACCAAGAGACCCAGTACTTC
TRBV28	TRBD2	-	TRBJ2-6	CAVGLAGAGANVLTF	TGTGCCGTGGGGCTAGCGGGAGCTGGGGCCAACGTCCTGACTTTC
TRBV28	TRBD1	-	TRBJ1-6	CASSLVDRDNSPLHF	TGTGCCAGCAGTTTAGTTGACAGGGACAATTCACCCCTCCACTTT
TRBV10-3	-	-	TRBJ2-1	CAISEVRYNEQFF	TGTGCCATCAGTGAAGTCAGGTACAATGAGCAGTTCTTC
TRBV11-2	-	-	TRBJ2-4	CASSASTKNIQYF	TGTGCCAGCAGCGCGAGCACCAAAAACATTCAGTACTTC
TRBV2	-	-	TRBJ2-1	CTSSEGSGPKAWNEQFF	TGTACCAGCAGTGAAGGGTCAGGGCCCAAGGCTTGGAATGAGCAGTTCTTC
TRBV6-6	-	once	TRBJ2-2	CASRPPDRHSGELFF	TGTGCCAGCAGACCGCCGGACAGACACTCCGGGGAGCTGTTTTTT